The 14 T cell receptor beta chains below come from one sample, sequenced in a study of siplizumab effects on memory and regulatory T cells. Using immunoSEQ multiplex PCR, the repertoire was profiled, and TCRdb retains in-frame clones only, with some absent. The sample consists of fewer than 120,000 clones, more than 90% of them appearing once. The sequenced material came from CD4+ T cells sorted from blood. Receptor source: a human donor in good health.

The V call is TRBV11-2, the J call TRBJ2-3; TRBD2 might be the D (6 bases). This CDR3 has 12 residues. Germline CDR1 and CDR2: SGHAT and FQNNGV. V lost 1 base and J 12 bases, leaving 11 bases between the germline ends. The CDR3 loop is CASSLVGTHQYF. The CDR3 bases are TGTGCCAGCAGCTTAGTGGGGACTCATCAGTATTTT.

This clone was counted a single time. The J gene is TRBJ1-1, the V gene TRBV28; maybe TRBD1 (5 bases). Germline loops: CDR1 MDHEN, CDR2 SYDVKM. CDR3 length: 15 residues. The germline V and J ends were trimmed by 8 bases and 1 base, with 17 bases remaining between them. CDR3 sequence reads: CASCTFGTGNTEAFF. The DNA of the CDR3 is TGTGCCAGCTGCACCTTCGGGACGGGGAACACTGAAGCTTTCTTT.

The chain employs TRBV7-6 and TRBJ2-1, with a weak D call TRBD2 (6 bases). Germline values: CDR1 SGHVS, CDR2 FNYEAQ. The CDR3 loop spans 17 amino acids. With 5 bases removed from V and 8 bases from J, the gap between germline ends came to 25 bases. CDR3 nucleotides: TGTGCCAGCAGCCCGCGACTAGGAATGGGTGTATTGGATGAGCAGTTCTTC. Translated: CASSPRLGMGVLDEQFF.

The CDR3 coding sequence is TGTGCCAGCTCACCACCCGGCCTAGCGGCGACAGATACGCAGTATTTT. Its translation is CASSPPGLAATDTQYF. The chain links TRBV18 to TRBJ2-3; 7 bases are shared with TRBD2. The CDR3 is made up of 16 amino acids. Germline CDR1 KGHSH, CDR2 LQKENI. Trimming removed 0 bases from V and 3 bases from J; junction bases left unmatched: 6.

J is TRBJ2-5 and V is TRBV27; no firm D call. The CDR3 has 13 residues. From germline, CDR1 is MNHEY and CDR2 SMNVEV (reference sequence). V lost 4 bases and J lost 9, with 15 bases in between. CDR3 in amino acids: CASSSPAEEPQYF. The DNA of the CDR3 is TGTGCCAGCAGTTCCCCGGCCGAAGAACCCCAGTACTTC.

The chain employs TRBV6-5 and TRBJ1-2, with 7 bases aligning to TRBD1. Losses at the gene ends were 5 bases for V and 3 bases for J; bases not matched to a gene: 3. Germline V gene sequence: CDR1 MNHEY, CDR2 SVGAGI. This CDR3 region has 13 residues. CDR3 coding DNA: TGTGCCAGCAGTACCGGGACAGACTATGGCTACACCTTC. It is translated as CASSTGTDYGYTF.

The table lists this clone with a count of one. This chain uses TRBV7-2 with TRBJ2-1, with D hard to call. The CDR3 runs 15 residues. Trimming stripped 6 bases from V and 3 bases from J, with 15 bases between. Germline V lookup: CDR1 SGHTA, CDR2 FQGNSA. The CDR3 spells CASSSTTGSYNEQFF. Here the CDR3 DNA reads TGTGCCAGCAGTTCCACCACGGGCAGCTACAATGAGCAGTTCTTC.

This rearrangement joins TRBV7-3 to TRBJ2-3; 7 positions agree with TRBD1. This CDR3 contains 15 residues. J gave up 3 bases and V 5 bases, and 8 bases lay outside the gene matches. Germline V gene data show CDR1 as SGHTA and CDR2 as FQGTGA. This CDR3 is CASSPRQGQTDTQYF. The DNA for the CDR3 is TGTGCCAGCAGCCCGCGGCAGGGACAGACAGATACGCAGTATTTT.

This CDR3 reads CASSLAKGMGTEAFF. The CDR3 DNA is TGTGCCAGCAGCTTAGCGAAGGGGATGGGCACTGAAGCTTTCTTT. This rearrangement joins TRBV7-9 to TRBJ1-1, with a weak D call TRBD1 (5 bases). V shed 0 bases and J shed 4 bases, with 12 bases lying between them. Germline V gene data show CDR1 as SEHNR and CDR2 as FQNEAQ (reference sequence). This CDR3 is 15 amino acids long.

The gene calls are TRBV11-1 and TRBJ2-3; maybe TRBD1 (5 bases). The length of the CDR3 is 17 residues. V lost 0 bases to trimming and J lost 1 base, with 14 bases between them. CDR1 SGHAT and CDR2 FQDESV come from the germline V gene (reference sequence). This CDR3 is CASSLAPRGRGTDTQYF. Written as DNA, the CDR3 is TGTGCCAGCAGCTTAGCGCCTAGGGGCCGGGGCACAGATACGCAGTATTTT.

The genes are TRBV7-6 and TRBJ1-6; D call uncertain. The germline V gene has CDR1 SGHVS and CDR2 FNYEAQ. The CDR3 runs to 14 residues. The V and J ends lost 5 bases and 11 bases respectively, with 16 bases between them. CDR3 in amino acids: CASSPRSWEAPLHF. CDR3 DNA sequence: TGTGCCAGCAGCCCCCGTAGTTGGGAAGCACCCCTCCACTTT.

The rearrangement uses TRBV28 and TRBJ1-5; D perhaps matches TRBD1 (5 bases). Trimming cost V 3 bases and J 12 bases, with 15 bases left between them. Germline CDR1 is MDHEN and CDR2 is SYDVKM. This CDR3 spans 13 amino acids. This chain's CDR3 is CASSLPGPLDQHF. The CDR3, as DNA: TGTGCCAGCAGTTTGCCGGGACCACTGGACCAGCATTTT. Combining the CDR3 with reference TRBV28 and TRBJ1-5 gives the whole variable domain DVKVTQSSRYLVKRTGEKVFLECVQDMDHENMFWYRQDPGLGLRLIYFSYDVKMKEKGDIPEGYSVSREKKERFSLILESASTNQTSMYLCASSLPGPLDQHFGDGTRLSIL.

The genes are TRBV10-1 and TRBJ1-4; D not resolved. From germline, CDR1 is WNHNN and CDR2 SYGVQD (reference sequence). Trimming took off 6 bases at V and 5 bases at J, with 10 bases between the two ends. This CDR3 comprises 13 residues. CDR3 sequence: CASSGRWNEKLFF. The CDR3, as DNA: TGCGCCAGCAGCGGCAGGTGGAATGAAAAACTGTTTTTT.

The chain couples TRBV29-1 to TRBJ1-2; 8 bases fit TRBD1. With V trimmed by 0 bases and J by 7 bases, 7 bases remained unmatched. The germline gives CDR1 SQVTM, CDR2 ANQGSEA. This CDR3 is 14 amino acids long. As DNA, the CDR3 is TGCAGCGTTGAAGAAATACAGGGGGTGGGTGGCTACACCTTC. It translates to CSVEEIQGVGGYTF.